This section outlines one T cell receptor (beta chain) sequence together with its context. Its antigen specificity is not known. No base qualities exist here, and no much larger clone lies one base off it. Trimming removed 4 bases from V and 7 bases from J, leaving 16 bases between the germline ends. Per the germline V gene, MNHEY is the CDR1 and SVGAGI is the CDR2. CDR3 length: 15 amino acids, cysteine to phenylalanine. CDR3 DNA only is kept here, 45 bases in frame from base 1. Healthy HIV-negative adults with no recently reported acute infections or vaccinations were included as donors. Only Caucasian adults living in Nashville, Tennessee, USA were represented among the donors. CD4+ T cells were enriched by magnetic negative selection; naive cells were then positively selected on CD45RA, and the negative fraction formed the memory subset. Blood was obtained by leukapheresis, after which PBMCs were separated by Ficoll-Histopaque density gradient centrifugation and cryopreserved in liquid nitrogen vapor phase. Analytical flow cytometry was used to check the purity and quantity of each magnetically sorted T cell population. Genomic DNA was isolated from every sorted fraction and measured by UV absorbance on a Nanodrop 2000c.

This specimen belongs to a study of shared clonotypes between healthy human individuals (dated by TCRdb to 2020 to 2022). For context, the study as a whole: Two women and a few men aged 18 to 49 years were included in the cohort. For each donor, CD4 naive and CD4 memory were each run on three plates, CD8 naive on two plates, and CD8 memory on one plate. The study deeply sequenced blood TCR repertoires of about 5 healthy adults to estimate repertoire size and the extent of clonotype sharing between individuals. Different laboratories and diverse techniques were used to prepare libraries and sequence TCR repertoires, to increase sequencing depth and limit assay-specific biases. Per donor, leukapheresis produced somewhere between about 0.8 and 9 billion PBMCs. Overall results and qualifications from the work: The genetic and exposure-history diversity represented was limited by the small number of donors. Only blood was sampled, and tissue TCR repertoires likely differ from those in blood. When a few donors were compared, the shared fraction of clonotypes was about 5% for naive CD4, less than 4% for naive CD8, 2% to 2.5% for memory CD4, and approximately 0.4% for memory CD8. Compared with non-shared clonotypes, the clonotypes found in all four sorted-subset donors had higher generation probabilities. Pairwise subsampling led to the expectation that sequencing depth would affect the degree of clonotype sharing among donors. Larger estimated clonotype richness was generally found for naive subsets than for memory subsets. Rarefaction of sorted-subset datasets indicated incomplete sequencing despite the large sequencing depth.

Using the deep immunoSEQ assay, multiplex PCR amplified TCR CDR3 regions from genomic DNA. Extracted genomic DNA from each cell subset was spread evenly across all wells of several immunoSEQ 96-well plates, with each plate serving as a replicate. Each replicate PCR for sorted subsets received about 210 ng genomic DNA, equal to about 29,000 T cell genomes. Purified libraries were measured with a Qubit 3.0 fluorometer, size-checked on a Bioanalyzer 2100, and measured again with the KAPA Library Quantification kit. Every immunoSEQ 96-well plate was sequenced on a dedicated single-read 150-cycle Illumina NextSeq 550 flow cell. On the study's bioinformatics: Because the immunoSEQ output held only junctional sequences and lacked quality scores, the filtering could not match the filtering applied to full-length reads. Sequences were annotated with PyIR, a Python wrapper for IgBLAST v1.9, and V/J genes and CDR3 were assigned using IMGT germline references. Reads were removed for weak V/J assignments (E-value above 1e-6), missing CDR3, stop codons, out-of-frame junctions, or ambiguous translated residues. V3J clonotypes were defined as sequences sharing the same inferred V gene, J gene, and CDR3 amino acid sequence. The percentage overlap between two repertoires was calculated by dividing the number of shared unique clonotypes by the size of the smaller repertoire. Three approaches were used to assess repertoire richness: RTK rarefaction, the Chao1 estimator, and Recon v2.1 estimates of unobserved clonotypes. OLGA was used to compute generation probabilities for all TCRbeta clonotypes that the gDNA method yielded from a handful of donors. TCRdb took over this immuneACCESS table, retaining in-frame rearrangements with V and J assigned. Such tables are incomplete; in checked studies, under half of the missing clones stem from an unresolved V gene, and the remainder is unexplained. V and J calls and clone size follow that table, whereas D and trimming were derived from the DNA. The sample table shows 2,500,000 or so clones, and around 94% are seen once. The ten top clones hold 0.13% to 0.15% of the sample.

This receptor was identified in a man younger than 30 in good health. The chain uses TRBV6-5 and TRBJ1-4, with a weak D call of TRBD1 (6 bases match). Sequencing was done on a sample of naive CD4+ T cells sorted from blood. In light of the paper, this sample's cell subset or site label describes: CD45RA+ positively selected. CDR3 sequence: CASSFVQGAAEKLFF. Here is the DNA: TGTGCCAGCAGTTTTGTACAGGGAGCGGCTGAAAAACTGTTTTTT.